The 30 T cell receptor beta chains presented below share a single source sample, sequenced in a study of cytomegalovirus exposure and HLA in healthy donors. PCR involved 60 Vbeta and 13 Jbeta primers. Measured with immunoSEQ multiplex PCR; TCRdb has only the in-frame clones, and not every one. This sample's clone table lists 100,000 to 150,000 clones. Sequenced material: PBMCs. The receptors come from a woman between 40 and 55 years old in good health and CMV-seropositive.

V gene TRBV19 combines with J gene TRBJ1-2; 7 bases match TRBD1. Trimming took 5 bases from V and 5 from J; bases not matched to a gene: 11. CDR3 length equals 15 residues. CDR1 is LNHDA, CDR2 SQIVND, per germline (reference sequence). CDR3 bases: TGTGCCAGTAGTTTACAGGAGGGGGCGCGATATGGCTACACCTTC. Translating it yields CASSLQEGARYGYTF. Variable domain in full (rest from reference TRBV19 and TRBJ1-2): DGGITQSPKYLFRKEGQNVTLSCEQNLNHDAMYWYRQDPGQGLRLIYYSQIVNDFQKGDIAEGYSVSREKKESFPLTVTSAQKNPTAFYLCASSLQEGARYGYTFGSGTRLTVV.

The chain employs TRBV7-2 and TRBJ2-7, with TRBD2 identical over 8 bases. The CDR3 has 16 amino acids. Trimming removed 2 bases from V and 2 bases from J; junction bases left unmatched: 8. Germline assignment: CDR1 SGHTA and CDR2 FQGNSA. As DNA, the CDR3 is TGTGCCAGCAGCTTAAGAGGCGGGAGGCCTCCCTACGAGCAGTACTTC. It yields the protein CASSLRGGRPPYEQYF.

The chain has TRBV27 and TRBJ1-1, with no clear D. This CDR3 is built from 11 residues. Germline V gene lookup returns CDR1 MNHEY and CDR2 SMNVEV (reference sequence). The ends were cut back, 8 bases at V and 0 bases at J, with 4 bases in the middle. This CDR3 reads CASVMNTEAFF. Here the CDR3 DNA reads TGTGCCAGCGTTATGAACACTGAAGCTTTCTTT.

The CDR3 DNA reads TGTGCCATCAGTGTTCAGGGGGCTTCCTACGAGCAGTACTTC. Translating it yields CAISVQGASYEQYF. The J gene is TRBJ2-7, the V gene TRBV10-3, with 8 bases that match TRBD1. Looked up from germline, CDR1 is ENHRY and CDR2 is SYGVKD. The CDR3 covers 14 residues. The V segment lost 4 bases and the J segment 1 base; nucleotides outside the gene matches: 3.

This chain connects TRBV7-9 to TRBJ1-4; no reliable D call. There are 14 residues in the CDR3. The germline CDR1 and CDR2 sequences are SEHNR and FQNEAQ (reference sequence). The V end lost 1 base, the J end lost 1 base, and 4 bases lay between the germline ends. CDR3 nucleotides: TGTGCCAGCAGCTTAGGAGTAACTAATGAAAAACTGTTTTTT. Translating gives CASSLGVTNEKLFF.

The CDR3 nucleotides read TGTGCCACACTTGGGGGCCTAGGTGGCTACACCTTC. Translating it yields CATLGGLGGYTF. The genes are TRBV28 and TRBJ1-2, with a possible D match to TRBD1 (6 bases). The germline V gene has CDR1 MDHEN and CDR2 SYDVKM. Trimming removed 10 bases from V and 7 bases from J, with 16 bases in between. The CDR3 is made up of 12 amino acids.

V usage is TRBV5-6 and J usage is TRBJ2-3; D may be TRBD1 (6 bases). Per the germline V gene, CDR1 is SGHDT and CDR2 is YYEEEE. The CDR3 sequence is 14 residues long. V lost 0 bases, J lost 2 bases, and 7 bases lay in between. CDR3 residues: CASSLGTVTDTQYF. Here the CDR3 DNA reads TGTGCCAGCAGCTTGGGGACAGTCACAGATACGCAGTATTTT.

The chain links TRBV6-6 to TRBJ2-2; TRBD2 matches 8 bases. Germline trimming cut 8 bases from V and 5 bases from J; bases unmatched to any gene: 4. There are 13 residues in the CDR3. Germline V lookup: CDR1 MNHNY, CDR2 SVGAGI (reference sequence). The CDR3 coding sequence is TGTGCCAGCTTGGGCGGGAGGACCGGGGAGCTGTTTTTT. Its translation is CASLGGRTGELFF.

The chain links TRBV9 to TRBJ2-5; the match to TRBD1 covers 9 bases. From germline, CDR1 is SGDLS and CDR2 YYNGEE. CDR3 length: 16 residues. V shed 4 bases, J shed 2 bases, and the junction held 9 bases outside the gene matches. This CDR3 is CASSTGQGWGQETQYF. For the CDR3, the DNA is TGTGCCAGCAGCACCGGACAGGGGTGGGGACAAGAGACCCAGTACTTC.

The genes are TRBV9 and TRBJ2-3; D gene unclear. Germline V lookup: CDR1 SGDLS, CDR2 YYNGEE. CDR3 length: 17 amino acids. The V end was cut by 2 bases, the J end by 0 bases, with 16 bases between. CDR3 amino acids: CASSVAASFTSTDTQYF. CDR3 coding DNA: TGTGCCAGCAGCGTCGCGGCTAGTTTTACTAGCACAGATACGCAGTATTTT.

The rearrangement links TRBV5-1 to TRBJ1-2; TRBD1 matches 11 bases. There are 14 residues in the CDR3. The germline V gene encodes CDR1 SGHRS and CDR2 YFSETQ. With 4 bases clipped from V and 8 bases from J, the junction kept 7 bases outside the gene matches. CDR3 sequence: CASSEGQGVIGYTF. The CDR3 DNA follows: TGCGCCAGCAGCGAGGGACAGGGGGTAATCGGCTACACCTTC.

CDR3 sequence: CASSFPDTGGTEAFF. CDR3 nucleotides: TGTGCCAGCAGTTTTCCCGATACAGGGGGCACTGAAGCTTTCTTT. This chain joins TRBV28 and TRBJ1-1, with TRBD1 identical over 8 bases. V trimming: 3 bases; J trimming: 4 bases; junction bases outside the gene matches: 7. The CDR3 runs 15 residues. The germline CDR1 and CDR2 sequences are MDHEN and SYDVKM.

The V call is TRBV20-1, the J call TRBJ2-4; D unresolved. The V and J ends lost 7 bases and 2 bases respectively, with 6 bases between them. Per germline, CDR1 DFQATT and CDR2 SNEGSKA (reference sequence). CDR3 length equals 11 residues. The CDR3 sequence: CSGPSKNIQYF. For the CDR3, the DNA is TGCAGTGGTCCCTCCAAAAACATTCAGTACTTC.

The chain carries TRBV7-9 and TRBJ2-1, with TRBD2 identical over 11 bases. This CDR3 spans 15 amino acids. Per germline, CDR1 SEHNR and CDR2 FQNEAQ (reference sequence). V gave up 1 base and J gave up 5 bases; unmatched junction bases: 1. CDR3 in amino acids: CASSLGLAGNNEQFF. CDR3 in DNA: TGTGCCAGCAGCTTAGGACTAGCGGGGAACAATGAGCAGTTCTTC.

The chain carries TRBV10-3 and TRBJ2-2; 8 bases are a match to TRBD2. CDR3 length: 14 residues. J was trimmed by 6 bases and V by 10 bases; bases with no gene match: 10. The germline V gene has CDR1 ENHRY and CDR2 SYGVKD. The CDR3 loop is CATQRLARAGELFF. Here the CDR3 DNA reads TGTGCCACACAGCGACTAGCGCGGGCCGGGGAGCTGTTTTTT.

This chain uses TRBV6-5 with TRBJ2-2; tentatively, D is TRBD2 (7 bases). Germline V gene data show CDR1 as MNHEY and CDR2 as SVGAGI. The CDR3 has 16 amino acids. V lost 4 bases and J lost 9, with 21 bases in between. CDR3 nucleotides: TGTGCCAGCAGTTCGCCGCGTCGGGGGGCTGGTAGGGAGCTGTTTTTT. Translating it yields CASSSPRRGAGRELFF.

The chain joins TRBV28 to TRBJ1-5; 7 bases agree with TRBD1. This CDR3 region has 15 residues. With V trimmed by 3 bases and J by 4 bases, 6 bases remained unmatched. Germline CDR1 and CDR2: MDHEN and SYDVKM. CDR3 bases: TGTGCCAGCAGTTTTTTGACAGGGACAAATCAGCCCCAGCATTTT. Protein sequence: CASSFLTGTNQPQHF.

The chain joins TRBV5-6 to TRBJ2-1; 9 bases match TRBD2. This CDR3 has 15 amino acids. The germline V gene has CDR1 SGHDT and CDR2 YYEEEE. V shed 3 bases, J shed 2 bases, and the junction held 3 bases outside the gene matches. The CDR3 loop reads CASSSRLAAYNEQFF. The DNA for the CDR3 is TGTGCCAGCAGCTCCCGACTAGCGGCCTACAATGAGCAGTTCTTC.

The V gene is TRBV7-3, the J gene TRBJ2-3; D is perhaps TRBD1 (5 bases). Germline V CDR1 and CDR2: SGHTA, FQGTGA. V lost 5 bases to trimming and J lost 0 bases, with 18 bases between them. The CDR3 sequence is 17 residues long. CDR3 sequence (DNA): TGTGCCAGCAGCGGGCCGCCGAAGGGGCCTAGCACAGATACGCAGTATTTT. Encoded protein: CASSGPPKGPSTDTQYF.

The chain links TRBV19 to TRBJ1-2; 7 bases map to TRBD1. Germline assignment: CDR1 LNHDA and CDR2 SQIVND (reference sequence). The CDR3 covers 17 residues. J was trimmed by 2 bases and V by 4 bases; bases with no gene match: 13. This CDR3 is CASSKRTGEEVNYGYTF. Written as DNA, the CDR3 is TGTGCCAGTAGTAAACGTACAGGGGAGGAGGTAAACTATGGCTACACCTTC.

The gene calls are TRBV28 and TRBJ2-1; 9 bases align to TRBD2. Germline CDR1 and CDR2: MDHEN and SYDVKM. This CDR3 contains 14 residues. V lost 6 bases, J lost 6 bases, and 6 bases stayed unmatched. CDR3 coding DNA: TGTGCCAGCAGGGGACTAGCTCTCATCAATGAGCAGTTCTTC. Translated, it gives CASRGLALINEQFF.

CDR3 in DNA: TGTGCCAGCAGCCCGGGAGGGCTTCGCGGCTACACCTTC. This translates into CASSPGGLRGYTF. The chain uses TRBV9 and TRBJ1-2, with D unclear. CDR3 length: 13 amino acids. V gave up 4 bases and J gave up 8 bases, with 15 bases separating them. Germline values: CDR1 SGDLS, CDR2 YYNGEE.

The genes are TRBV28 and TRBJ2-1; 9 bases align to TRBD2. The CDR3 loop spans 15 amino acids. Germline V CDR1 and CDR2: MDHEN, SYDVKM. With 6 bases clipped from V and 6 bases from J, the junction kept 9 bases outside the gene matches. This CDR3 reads CASRWAGGPPNEQFF. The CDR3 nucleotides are TGTGCCAGCAGGTGGGCGGGAGGGCCCCCCAATGAGCAGTTCTTC.

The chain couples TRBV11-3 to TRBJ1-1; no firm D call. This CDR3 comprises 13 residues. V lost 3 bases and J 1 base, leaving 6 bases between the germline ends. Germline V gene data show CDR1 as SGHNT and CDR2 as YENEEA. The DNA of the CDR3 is TGTGCCAGCAGCTTCACAGAGAACACTGAAGCTTTCTTT. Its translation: CASSFTENTEAFF.

The CDR3 DNA is TGCTCAGGGGGCACAGATACGCAGTATTTT. The encoded protein is CSGGTDTQYF. The chain links TRBV20-1 to TRBJ2-3; TRBD1 is a possible D gene (6 bases). The CDR3 is 10 residues long. The V gene's germline CDR1 is DFQATT and CDR2 SNEGSKA (reference sequence).

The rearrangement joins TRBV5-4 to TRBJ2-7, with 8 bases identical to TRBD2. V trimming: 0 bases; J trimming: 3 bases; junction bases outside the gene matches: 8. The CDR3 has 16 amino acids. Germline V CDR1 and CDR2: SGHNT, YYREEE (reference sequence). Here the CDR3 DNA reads TGTGCCAGCAGCTTGGTCCCCCAGGGACTAGGCTACGAGCAGTACTTC. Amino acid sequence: CASSLVPQGLGYEQYF.

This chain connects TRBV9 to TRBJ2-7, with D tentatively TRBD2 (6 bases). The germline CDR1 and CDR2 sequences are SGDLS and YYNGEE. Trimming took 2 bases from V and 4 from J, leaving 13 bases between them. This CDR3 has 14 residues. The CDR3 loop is CASSVSTRDYEQYF. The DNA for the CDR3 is TGTGCCAGCAGCGTGTCGACTAGGGATTACGAGCAGTACTTC.

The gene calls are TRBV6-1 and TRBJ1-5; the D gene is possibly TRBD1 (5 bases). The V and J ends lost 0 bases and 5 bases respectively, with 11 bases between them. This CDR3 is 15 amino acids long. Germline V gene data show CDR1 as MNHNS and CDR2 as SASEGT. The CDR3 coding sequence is TGTGCCAGCAGTGAAGCGCAGGGAGGGTATCAGCCCCAGCATTTT. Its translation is CASSEAQGGYQPQHF.

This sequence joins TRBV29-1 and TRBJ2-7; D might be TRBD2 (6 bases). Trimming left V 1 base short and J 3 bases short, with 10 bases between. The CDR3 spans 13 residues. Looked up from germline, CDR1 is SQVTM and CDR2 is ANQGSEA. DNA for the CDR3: TGCAGCGTTGAAGGGCAGGGACTCTACGAGCAGTACTTC. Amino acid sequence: CSVEGQGLYEQYF.

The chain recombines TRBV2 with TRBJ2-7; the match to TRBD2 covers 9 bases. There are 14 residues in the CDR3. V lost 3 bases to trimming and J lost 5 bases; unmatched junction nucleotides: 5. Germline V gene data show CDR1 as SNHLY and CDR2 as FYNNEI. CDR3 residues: CASSDLAGGDEQYF. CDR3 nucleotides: TGTGCCAGCAGTGATCTTGCGGGAGGGGACGAGCAGTACTTC.